One and the same sample provided the 2 T cell receptor beta chains below, sequenced in a study of T-cell memory formation after mild COVID-19. TCRdb independently ran MiXCR on the 5' RACE reads; one entry per CDR3 protein. The sample has hundreds of thousands of distinct CDR3 sequences, about 15% seen once. The sequenced material came from PBMCs or a T cell subset sorted from them (not recorded which). The receptors here all came from a man aged 18 to 30 who had mild COVID-19 (a few samples of this study predate the infection). Cell type and time point are not known.

This clonotype was counted only a few times. The V and J genes are TRBV12-3 or TRBV12-4 and TRBJ1-1; D is possibly TRBD1 (5 bases). The CDR3 consists of 12 residues. V was trimmed by 3 bases and J by 9 bases, leaving 11 bases between them. The chain's CDR3 is CASSFLGTQAFF. In DNA form, the CDR3 reads TGTGCCAGCAGTTTCCTCGGGACGCAAGCTTTCTTT.

The J gene is TRBJ1-2, the V gene TRBV7-9; tentatively, D is TRBD1 (5 bases). Germline CDR1 and CDR2: SEHNR and FQNEAQ (reference sequence). Trimming stripped 5 bases from V and 3 bases from J, with 13 bases between. The CDR3 totals 14 residues. As DNA, the CDR3 is TGTGCCAGCAGCCCTCCTGCAGGGTACTATGGCTACACCTTC. Its protein is CASSPPAGYYGYTF.